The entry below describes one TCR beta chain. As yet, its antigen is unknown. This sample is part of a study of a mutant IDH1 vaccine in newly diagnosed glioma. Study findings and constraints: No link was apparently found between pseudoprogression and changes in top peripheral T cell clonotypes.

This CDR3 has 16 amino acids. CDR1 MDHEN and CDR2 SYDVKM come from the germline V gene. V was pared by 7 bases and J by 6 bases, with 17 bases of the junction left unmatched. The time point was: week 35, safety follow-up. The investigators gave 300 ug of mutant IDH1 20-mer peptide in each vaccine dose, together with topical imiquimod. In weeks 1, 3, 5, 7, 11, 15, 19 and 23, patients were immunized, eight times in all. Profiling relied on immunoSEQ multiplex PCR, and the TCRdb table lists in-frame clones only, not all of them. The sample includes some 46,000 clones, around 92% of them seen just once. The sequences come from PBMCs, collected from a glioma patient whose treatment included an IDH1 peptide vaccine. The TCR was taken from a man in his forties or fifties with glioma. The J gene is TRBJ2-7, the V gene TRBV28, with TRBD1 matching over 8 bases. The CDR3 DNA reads TGTGCCAGCACCATTCCAACCGGGACAGGTAAAGCCGAGCAGTACTTC. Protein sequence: CASTIPTGTGKAEQYF.